The rows below give T cell receptor beta chains drawn from one sample of a study of CD8 T cells in ankylosing spondylitis. TCRdb ran MiXCR on the 5' RACE reads and lists one entry per CDR3 protein. Of about 160,000 distinct CDR3 sequences listed, around two fifths were seen once; the top ten hold around 15%. The specimen was synovial fluid, either unsorted or a sorted T cell fraction (not recorded which). The receptor source for this set is a male donor with ankylosing spondylitis. The CDR3 runs from the conserved cysteine through the conserved F or W. D genes are given only for firm matches. Clone size is shown for a subset of rows, as once, few, many or a class of expanded clone.

CDR3aa: CSASGGKSRYYEQYF
CDR3nt: TGCAGTGCTAGCGGCGGAAAGTCCCGCTACTACGAGCAGTACTTC
v_gene: TRBV20-1
abundance: .
d_gene: .
j_gene: TRBJ2-7

CDR3aa: CASSQDLELRMNTEAFF
CDR3nt: TGCGCCAGCAGCCAAGATCTCGAGTTGAGAATGAACACTGAAGCTTTCTTT
v_gene: TRBV4-1
abundance: few
d_gene: .
j_gene: TRBJ1-1

CDR3aa: CASSQDPAGGSYEQYF
CDR3nt: TGTGCCAGCAGCCAAGATCCGGCAGGGGGCTCCTACGAGCAGTACTTC
v_gene: TRBV4-2
abundance: .
d_gene: TRBD1
j_gene: TRBJ2-7

CDR3aa: CASSLALAGGYEQYF
CDR3nt: TGTGCCAGCAGCTTAGCGCTAGCGGGAGGCTACGAGCAGTACTTC
v_gene: TRBV7-8
abundance: many
d_gene: TRBD2
j_gene: TRBJ2-7

CDR3aa: CASSRDSYEQYF
CDR3nt: TGTGCCAGCAGTAGGGATTCCTACGAGCAGTACTTC
v_gene: TRBV28
abundance: many
d_gene: .
j_gene: TRBJ2-7

CDR3aa: CASRTGAAGYTF
CDR3nt: TGTGCCAGCAGGACAGGGGCTGCAGGCTACACCTTC
v_gene: TRBV12-3/TRBV12-4
abundance: few
d_gene: TRBD1
j_gene: TRBJ1-2

CDR3aa: CASSYRGQVWVYEQYF
CDR3nt: TGTGCCAGCAGTTACCGGGGACAGGTTTGGGTATACGAGCAGTACTTC
v_gene: TRBV6-2/TRBV6-3
abundance: .
d_gene: TRBD1
j_gene: TRBJ2-7

CDR3aa: CASRIFRGEDTEAFF
CDR3nt: TGTGCCAGCCGTATTTTCCGGGGCGAAGACACTGAAGCTTTCTTT
v_gene: TRBV7-9
abundance: many
d_gene: .
j_gene: TRBJ1-1

CDR3aa: CASSSTVGNTIYF
CDR3nt: TGTGCCAGCAGCTCAACAGTTGGAAACACCATATATTTT
v_gene: TRBV7-9
abundance: .
d_gene: .
j_gene: TRBJ1-3

CDR3aa: CASSLTSGAETQYF
CDR3nt: TGCGCCAGCAGCTTAACTAGCGGGGCAGAGACCCAGTACTTC
v_gene: TRBV5-1
abundance: few
d_gene: TRBD2
j_gene: TRBJ2-5

CDR3aa: CASSLVGRYNEQFF
CDR3nt: TGTGCCAGCAGCTTAGTCGGGAGGTACAATGAGCAGTTCTTC
v_gene: TRBV11-2
abundance: .
d_gene: TRBD2
j_gene: TRBJ2-1

CDR3aa: CASSPDRAYYGYTF
CDR3nt: TGTGCCAGCAGCCCCGACAGGGCCTACTATGGCTACACCTTC
v_gene: TRBV7-2
abundance: .
d_gene: TRBD1
j_gene: TRBJ1-2

CDR3aa: CASSLSSGYYNEQFF
CDR3nt: TGTGCCAGCAGCTTATCAAGCGGGTACTACAATGAGCAGTTCTTC
v_gene: TRBV7-9
abundance: many
d_gene: .
j_gene: TRBJ2-1

CDR3aa: CASSAAKGRRDTGELFF
CDR3nt: TGTGCCAGCAGCGCCGCTAAGGGGAGAAGGGACACCGGGGAGCTGTTTTTT
v_gene: TRBV6-4
abundance: few
d_gene: .
j_gene: TRBJ2-2

CDR3aa: CASRSRLGPQYTQYF
CDR3nt: TGTGCCAGCAGATCAAGACTGGGACCACAATATACGCAGTATTTT
v_gene: TRBV7-8
abundance: .
d_gene: .
j_gene: TRBJ2-3

CDR3aa: CSATPLITDTQYF
CDR3nt: TGCAGTGCTACCCCACTGATCACAGATACGCAGTATTTT
v_gene: TRBV20-1
abundance: few
d_gene: .
j_gene: TRBJ2-3

CDR3aa: CASSLAGGPSYEQYF
CDR3nt: TGTGCCAGCAGCTTAGCGGGGGGCCCGTCCTACGAGCAGTACTTC
v_gene: TRBV7-8
abundance: few
d_gene: .
j_gene: TRBJ2-7

CDR3aa: CASRYNREQFF
CDR3nt: TGTGCCAGCAGATACAATCGCGAGCAGTTCTTC
v_gene: TRBV6-2/TRBV6-3
abundance: .
d_gene: .
j_gene: TRBJ2-1

CDR3aa: CASSQDPGAGQPQHF
CDR3nt: TGCGCCAGCAGCCAAGATCCCGGAGCAGGCCAGCCCCAGCATTTT
v_gene: TRBV4-1
abundance: .
d_gene: .
j_gene: TRBJ1-5

CDR3aa: CTCSFGTSGSMGSYNEQFF
CDR3nt: TGTACCTGCAGTTTCGGGACTAGCGGGAGTATGGGTTCCTACAATGAGCAGTTCTTC
v_gene: TRBV12-3/TRBV12-4
abundance: .
d_gene: TRBD2
j_gene: TRBJ2-1

CDR3aa: CASSTDDEQFF
CDR3nt: TGTGCCAGCAGTACGGACGATGAGCAGTTCTTC
v_gene: TRBV28
abundance: many
d_gene: .
j_gene: TRBJ2-1

CDR3aa: CASSNTQGTEAFF
CDR3nt: TGTGCCAGCAGTAATACCCAGGGTACTGAAGCTTTCTTT
v_gene: TRBV28
abundance: .
d_gene: .
j_gene: TRBJ1-1

CDR3aa: CASSHGRVRDGNQPQHF
CDR3nt: TGTGCCAGCAGCCACGGCCGGGTTAGGGATGGCAATCAGCCCCAGCATTTT
v_gene: TRBV2
abundance: .
d_gene: .
j_gene: TRBJ1-5

CDR3aa: CASRTQTRGPELGNQPQHF
CDR3nt: TGTGCCAGCAGGACCCAAACCAGGGGACCTGAACTGGGCAATCAGCCCCAGCATTTT
v_gene: TRBV28
abundance: few
d_gene: .
j_gene: TRBJ1-5

CDR3aa: CAISEPGQAYEQYF
CDR3nt: TGTGCCATCAGTGAGCCAGGACAGGCCTACGAGCAGTACTTC
v_gene: TRBV10-3
abundance: medium-sized
d_gene: TRBD1
j_gene: TRBJ2-7

CDR3aa: CASSQGQRANSPLHF
CDR3nt: TGCGCCAGCAGCCAAGGACAGAGGGCTAATTCACCCCTCCACTTT
v_gene: TRBV4-3
abundance: few
d_gene: .
j_gene: TRBJ1-6

CDR3aa: CASSFSGVTGELFF
CDR3nt: TGTGCCAGCAGTTTTTCAGGGGTCACCGGGGAGCTGTTTTTT
v_gene: TRBV12-3/TRBV12-4
abundance: .
d_gene: .
j_gene: TRBJ2-2

CDR3aa: CAISETRTPGQSTDTQYF
CDR3nt: TGTGCCATCAGTGAAACGCGTACTCCGGGACAGAGCACAGATACGCAGTATTTT
v_gene: TRBV6-1
abundance: .
d_gene: TRBD1
j_gene: TRBJ2-3

CDR3aa: CASSLMAGGTDTQYF
CDR3nt: TGTGCCAGCAGCTTAATGGCGGGGGGCACAGATACGCAGTATTTT
v_gene: TRBV7-3
abundance: .
d_gene: TRBD2
j_gene: TRBJ2-3

CDR3aa: CASSPGDTRERNTEAFF
CDR3nt: TGTGCCAGCAGCCCCGGTGATACGCGGGAGAGGAACACTGAAGCTTTCTTT
v_gene: TRBV3-1
abundance: .
d_gene: .
j_gene: TRBJ1-1

CDR3aa: CASNTGTDNQPQHF
CDR3nt: TGTGCCAGCAATACCGGGACAGACAATCAGCCCCAGCATTTT
v_gene: TRBV6-2/TRBV6-3
abundance: .
d_gene: TRBD1
j_gene: TRBJ1-5

CDR3aa: CASSPPGRTDTQYF
CDR3nt: TGTGCCAGCAGTCCCCCGGGGCGTACAGATACGCAGTATTTT
v_gene: TRBV28
abundance: .
d_gene: .
j_gene: TRBJ2-3

CDR3aa: CASSVEGGDRGDEQYF
CDR3nt: TGTGCCAGCAGCGTAGAAGGGGGGGACAGGGGAGACGAGCAGTACTTC
v_gene: TRBV9
abundance: .
d_gene: TRBD1
j_gene: TRBJ2-7

CDR3aa: CSGQGEKLFF
CDR3nt: TGCAGCGGACAGGGTGAAAAACTGTTTTTT
v_gene: TRBV20-1
abundance: .
d_gene: TRBD1
j_gene: TRBJ1-4

CDR3aa: CASRQQGFNEQFF
CDR3nt: TGTGCCAGCAGACAACAGGGATTCAATGAGCAGTTCTTC
v_gene: TRBV12-3/TRBV12-4
abundance: few
d_gene: .
j_gene: TRBJ2-1

CDR3aa: CASRRPLFGETQYF
CDR3nt: TGTGCCAGCAGGCGCCCCCTCTTCGGAGAGACCCAGTACTTC
v_gene: TRBV5-5
abundance: .
d_gene: .
j_gene: TRBJ2-5

CDR3aa: CASSQVTTNEKLFF
CDR3nt: TGCGCCAGCAGCCAAGTGACGACTAATGAAAAACTGTTTTTT
v_gene: TRBV4-1
abundance: .
d_gene: .
j_gene: TRBJ1-4

CDR3aa: CAISEGQGRNTEAFF
CDR3nt: TGTGCCATCAGTGAAGGTCAGGGGCGGAACACTGAAGCTTTCTTT
v_gene: TRBV10-3
abundance: .
d_gene: .
j_gene: TRBJ1-1

CDR3aa: CASSLWLQGVYGYTF
CDR3nt: TGCGCCAGCAGCTTGTGGCTCCAGGGGGTCTATGGCTACACCTTC
v_gene: TRBV5-1
abundance: few
d_gene: TRBD1
j_gene: TRBJ1-2

CDR3aa: CASRISGRITGELFF
CDR3nt: TGTGCCAGTAGAATTAGCGGGAGGATCACCGGGGAGCTGTTTTTT
v_gene: TRBV19
abundance: .
d_gene: TRBD2
j_gene: TRBJ2-2

CDR3aa: CASSHGSFTGELFF
CDR3nt: TGTGCCAGCAGCCATGGGTCTTTTACCGGGGAGCTGTTTTTT
v_gene: TRBV4-2
abundance: .
d_gene: .
j_gene: TRBJ2-2

CDR3aa: CASKDRGDYEQYF
CDR3nt: TGCGCCAGTAAGGACAGGGGAGACTACGAGCAGTACTTC
v_gene: TRBV10-2
abundance: .
d_gene: TRBD1
j_gene: TRBJ2-7

CDR3aa: CSARGGEGTEAFF
CDR3nt: TGCAGTGCTAGAGGGGGGGAGGGAACTGAAGCTTTCTTT
v_gene: TRBV20-1
abundance: .
d_gene: .
j_gene: TRBJ1-1

CDR3aa: CASSEAWSGPPQPQHF
CDR3nt: TGTGCCAGCAGTGAAGCTTGGTCAGGGCCCCCTCAGCCCCAGCATTTT
v_gene: TRBV2
abundance: .
d_gene: .
j_gene: TRBJ1-5

CDR3aa: CASSFGRTYYRDNEQFF
CDR3nt: TGTGCCAGCAGTTTTGGCCGGACGTACTACAGGGACAATGAGCAGTTCTTC
v_gene: TRBV28
abundance: few
d_gene: .
j_gene: TRBJ2-1

CDR3aa: CASSLESGVSYEQYF
CDR3nt: TGTGCCAGCAGCTTGGAGTCAGGGGTATCCTACGAGCAGTACTTC
v_gene: TRBV5-5
abundance: many
d_gene: .
j_gene: TRBJ2-7

CDR3aa: CASSSTGAFDFSYNSPLHF
CDR3nt: TGTGCCAGCAGCTCGACAGGGGCCTTCGATTTCTCCTATAATTCACCCCTCCACTTT
v_gene: TRBV11-2
abundance: few
d_gene: TRBD1
j_gene: TRBJ1-6

CDR3aa: CAISEFGADEQFF
CDR3nt: TGTGCCATCAGTGAGTTCGGGGCAGATGAGCAGTTCTTC
v_gene: TRBV10-3
abundance: few
d_gene: .
j_gene: TRBJ2-1

CDR3aa: CASRSLQGPSYEQYF
CDR3nt: TGTGCCAGCAGGTCACTTCAGGGTCCCAGCTACGAGCAGTACTTC
v_gene: TRBV7-8
abundance: many
d_gene: .
j_gene: TRBJ2-7

CDR3aa: CASGGLAGSYNEQFF
CDR3nt: TGTGCCAGCGGGGGACTAGCGGGCTCCTACAATGAGCAGTTCTTC
v_gene: TRBV6-1
abundance: few
d_gene: TRBD2
j_gene: TRBJ2-1

CDR3aa: CASTYPVGDYEQYF
CDR3nt: TGTGCCAGCACTTACCCGGTCGGAGACTACGAGCAGTACTTC
v_gene: TRBV6-5
abundance: few
d_gene: .
j_gene: TRBJ2-7

CDR3aa: CASSPRGGNEQFF
CDR3nt: TGTGCCAGCAGCCCGCGGGGGGGCAATGAGCAGTTCTTC
v_gene: TRBV7-6
abundance: .
d_gene: TRBD2
j_gene: TRBJ2-1

CDR3aa: CASSEVAGELFF
CDR3nt: TGTGCCAGCTCAGAGGTGGCTGGGGAGCTGTTTTTT
v_gene: TRBV6-2/TRBV6-3
abundance: medium-sized
d_gene: .
j_gene: TRBJ2-2

CDR3aa: CSVEPFWLAGGPTDTQYF
CDR3nt: TGCAGCGTTGAGCCATTCTGGCTAGCGGGGGGGCCCACAGATACGCAGTATTTT
v_gene: TRBV29-1
abundance: .
d_gene: TRBD2
j_gene: TRBJ2-3

CDR3aa: CASSQGPGQDSYEQYF
CDR3nt: TGTGCCAGCAGCCAGGGGCCAGGGCAGGACTCCTACGAGCAGTACTTC
v_gene: TRBV4-2
abundance: .
d_gene: .
j_gene: TRBJ2-7

CDR3aa: CSASEAYGYTF
CDR3nt: TGCAGTGCTAGCGAGGCGTATGGCTACACCTTC
v_gene: TRBV20-1
abundance: once
d_gene: .
j_gene: TRBJ1-2

CDR3aa: CATSRDCTPYNEQFF
CDR3nt: TGTGCCACCAGCAGAGATTGTACTCCCTACAATGAGCAGTTCTTC
v_gene: TRBV15
abundance: few
d_gene: .
j_gene: TRBJ2-1

CDR3aa: CASSLAPVPDGYGYTF
CDR3nt: TGTGCCAGCAGCTTAGCCCCAGTGCCAGACGGCTATGGCTACACCTTC
v_gene: TRBV7-8
abundance: many
d_gene: .
j_gene: TRBJ1-2

CDR3aa: CSVEGTGDQETQYF
CDR3nt: TGCAGCGTTGAAGGGACAGGGGACCAAGAGACCCAGTACTTC
v_gene: TRBV29-1
abundance: .
d_gene: TRBD1
j_gene: TRBJ2-5